Listed below are T cell receptor beta chains from one sample, sequenced in a study of cytomegalovirus exposure and HLA in healthy donors. Some clones are missing from TCRdb's copy, which holds only in-frame ones; the method was immunoSEQ multiplex PCR. The profile shows 150,000 to 200,000 clones, about 76% of them singletons. The sequenced sample consisted of PBMCs. The source of these receptors is a woman between 45 and 60 years old in good health and CMV-seronegative. CDR3s include the opening cysteine and the closing phenylalanine or tryptophan. The D gene is left open where the match is weak. Expanded clones are given a class, and other clones once, few, many or no size at all.

v_gene	j_gene	abundance	d_gene	CDR3nt	CDR3aa
TRBV25-1	TRBJ1-3	-	-	TGTGCCAGCAGTGAATCGCTAACTGGAAACACCATATATTTT	CASSESLTGNTIYF
TRBV7-2	TRBJ2-7	once	TRBD1	TGTGCCAGCAGCTTAGCGGGGGGACAGGGGGCTTACGAGCAGTACTTC	CASSLAGGQGAYEQYF
TRBV25-1	TRBJ2-7	-	-	TGTGCCAGCAGTGAATCAGGGGTTGGCGAGCAGTACTTC	CASSESGVGEQYF
TRBV18	TRBJ1-4	-	-	TGTGCCAGCTCACCTTTGGGAGGCCTTAATGAAAAACTGTTTTTT	CASSPLGGLNEKLFF
TRBV7-9	TRBJ1-4	-	-	TGTGCCAGCAGCTTAGTCCGGGAAAAACTGTTTTTT	CASSLVREKLFF
TRBV6-5	TRBJ1-1	-	-	TGTGCCAGCAGTTACGGGGTCAGGGGTGGAGCTTTCTTT	CASSYGVRGGAFF
TRBV5-1	TRBJ2-5	-	-	TGCGCCAGCAGCTTGAGGTTAGGGGGTAGGGAGACCCAGTACTTC	CASSLRLGGRETQYF
TRBV29-1	TRBJ2-7	-	-	TGCAGCGTGGAAGGGAGTTTATACGAGCAGTACTTC	CSVEGSLYEQYF
TRBV7-3	TRBJ1-4	-	-	TGTGCCAGCAGCTTACTGGGGGGTGTTAATGAAAAACTGTTTTTT	CASSLLGGVNEKLFF
TRBV29-1	TRBJ1-1	-	TRBD1	TGCAGCGTGTACAGGGGGTCTGGAACTGAAGCTTTCTTT	CSVYRGSGTEAFF
TRBV27	TRBJ2-1	-	TRBD2	TGTGCCAGCAGTTTTAGGGTAGCGGGAGGATACAATGAGCAGTTCTTC	CASSFRVAGGYNEQFF
TRBV2	TRBJ1-2	-	TRBD1	TGTGCCAGCAAGGAAAACACAGGGGGTTTGTATGGCTACACCTTC	CASKENTGGLYGYTF
TRBV5-1	TRBJ1-1	few	-	TGCGCCAGCGCCGGGGTAGCGAACACTGAAGCTTTCTTT	CASAGVANTEAFF
TRBV7-9	TRBJ2-1	-	-	TGTGCCAGCAGCCTCGGGAACAATGAGCAGTTCTTC	CASSLGNNEQFF
TRBV5-1	TRBJ1-2	-	-	TGCGCCAGCAGCGCTGGGGCAGGCGGCTATGGCTACACCTTC	CASSAGAGGYGYTF
TRBV29-1	TRBJ1-2	-	-	TGCAGCGTCTCGCTCAGGACAGCTAACTATGGCTACACCTTC	CSVSLRTANYGYTF
TRBV19	TRBJ2-1	-	-	TGTGCCAGTAGTATAGACAGGGTTGGCAATGAGCAGTTCTTC	CASSIDRVGNEQFF
TRBV15	TRBJ2-5	-	TRBD2	TGTGCCACCAGCAGAGATGGAGGCCTAGCGGGGGGACATCAAGAGACCCAGTACTTC	CATSRDGGLAGGHQETQYF
TRBV4-1	TRBJ2-2	once	TRBD1	TGCGCCAGCAGCCAAATGGGACAGGGTGGCACCGGGGAGCTGTTTTTT	CASSQMGQGGTGELFF
TRBV19	TRBJ1-2	-	-	TGTGCCAGTAGTATAGGGTTTGGGGGGGCTGGCGGCTACACCTTC	CASSIGFGGAGGYTF
TRBV7-3	TRBJ1-5	-	-	TGTGCCAGCAGCTGGGGGGGGGACGACAATCAGCCCCAGCATTTT	CASSWGGDDNQPQHF
TRBV6-6	TRBJ2-5	once	TRBD1	TGTGCCAGCACCCGCCTCGGGACAGGGGAAGAGACCCAGTACTTC	CASTRLGTGEETQYF
TRBV19	TRBJ1-1	once	-	TGTGCCAGTAGTATGTGGGGAGGAAACACTGAAGCTTTCTTT	CASSMWGGNTEAFF
TRBV28	TRBJ1-5	-	-	TGTGCCAGCAGGAGGCTTTATCAGCCCCAGCATTTT	CASRRLYQPQHF
TRBV19	TRBJ1-5	-	-	TGTGCCAGTAGTAAGAGTTCCGGGACAAACAATCAGCCCCAGCATTTT	CASSKSSGTNNQPQHF
TRBV9	TRBJ1-1	-	-	TGTGCCAGCAGCGTAGATTGGAGGGTCAGGGAAGAAGCTTTCTTT	CASSVDWRVREEAFF
TRBV7-3	TRBJ2-3	-	TRBD2	TGTGCCAGCAGCCCCATAGCGGGAGCCACAGATACGCAGTATTTT	CASSPIAGATDTQYF
TRBV10-3	TRBJ1-2	-	-	TGTGCCATCAGTACAGGTACCGCTAACTATGGCTACACCTTC	CAISTGTANYGYTF
TRBV7-6	TRBJ1-3	-	-	TGTGCCAGCAGCCCCAAGCCTGGAAACACCATATATTTT	CASSPKPGNTIYF
TRBV28	TRBJ2-7	-	-	TGTGCCAGCATTCCGCGTGGGAGCTCCTACGAGCAGTACTTC	CASIPRGSSYEQYF
TRBV7-8	TRBJ1-1	once	TRBD1	TGTGCCAGCAGCTTAACGGGACAGTCGAACACTGAAGCTTTCTTT	CASSLTGQSNTEAFF
TRBV30	TRBJ1-1	few	-	TGTGCCTGGAGTCCTTCAGGGGTTGGCGCTTTCTTT	CAWSPSGVGAFF
TRBV6-4	TRBJ1-5	-	-	TGTGCCAGCAGTGAGGGGCAGGGACAGCCCCAGCATTTT	CASSEGQGQPQHF
TRBV7-2	TRBJ1-4	few	-	TGTGCCAGCAGCTTAGGACAGGCGAATGAAAAACTGTTTTTT	CASSLGQANEKLFF
TRBV6-5	TRBJ1-6	few	-	TGTGCCAGCAGTTACCCCCGGGGAGGGACGCTTTCACCCCTCCACTTT	CASSYPRGGTLSPLHF
TRBV6-1	TRBJ1-1	few	TRBD1	TGTGCCAGCAGTGAGAGGGACAGGGTCGATAGAGCTTTCTTT	CASSERDRVDRAFF
TRBV5-1	TRBJ2-1	-	TRBD2	TGCGCCAGCAGCTCCACACTAGCGGGAGGGCCCTACAATGAGCAGTTCTTC	CASSSTLAGGPYNEQFF
TRBV7-3	TRBJ1-1	-	-	TGTGCCAGCAGGTCGGAGGGGGGGGAAGCTTTCTTT	CASRSEGGEAFF
TRBV7-6	TRBJ2-3	-	TRBD1	TGTGCCAGCAGCTTGGGGACAGCAGATACGCAGTATTTT	CASSLGTADTQYF
TRBV5-6	TRBJ2-3	-	-	TGTGCCAGCAGCTCCCGTGGTTGGGGCAGCACAGATACGCAGTATTTT	CASSSRGWGSTDTQYF
TRBV28	TRBJ1-2	-	TRBD1	TGTGCCAGCAGGTTCACAGGGGGCCGGGGCTACACCTTC	CASRFTGGRGYTF
TRBV2	TRBJ2-3	-	TRBD2	TGTGCCAGCAGTCTAGCGGGGGCGCTCACAGATACGCAGTATTTT	CASSLAGALTDTQYF
TRBV7-2	TRBJ2-7	-	-	TGTGCCAGCAGCTTAGTGGAGGGCGCCGAGCAGTACTTC	CASSLVEGAEQYF
TRBV9	TRBJ1-2	-	TRBD1	TGTGCCAGCAGCTATGGACAGGGAAGCGATGGCTACACCTTC	CASSYGQGSDGYTF
TRBV12-5	TRBJ2-1	-	TRBD2	TGTGCTAGTGAAGTAGCGGGGGGGCGTAATGAGCAGTTCTTC	CASEVAGGRNEQFF
TRBV9	TRBJ1-1	-	-	TGTGCCAGCAGCGTAGCTTTACAGGCGATTGACGACACTGAAGCTTTCTTT	CASSVALQAIDDTEAFF
TRBV6-5	TRBJ1-1	-	TRBD1	TGTGCCAGCAGTGGACGGACAGGGATCAACACTGAAGCTTTCTTT	CASSGRTGINTEAFF
TRBV27	TRBJ1-2	once	TRBD1	TGTGCCAGCAGTTCTGCCGGGACAGGGCGCGGCTACACCTTC	CASSSAGTGRGYTF
TRBV7-6	TRBJ1-1	-	-	TGTGCCAGCAGCTTGCAACTAATGAACACTGAAGCTTTCTTT	CASSLQLMNTEAFF
TRBV14	TRBJ2-7	-	TRBD1	TGTGCCAGCAGCCAAGATCTGCAAGGGGGCAGCCCCTACGAGCAGTACTTC	CASSQDLQGGSPYEQYF
TRBV6-1	TRBJ2-1	few	TRBD2	TGTGCCAGCGGGAGGACTAGCGGAATCTACAATGAGCAGTTCTTC	CASGRTSGIYNEQFF
TRBV7-9	TRBJ2-2	-	-	TGTGCCAGCAGCTTTCAGGGGTTCGGCGGGGAGCTGTTTTTT	CASSFQGFGGELFF
TRBV15	TRBJ1-2	-	-	TGTGCCACCAGCAGCGGGGTAAACTATGGCTACACCTTC	CATSSGVNYGYTF
TRBV5-1	TRBJ2-1	once	TRBD1	TGCGCCAGCAGCTTGGAAGGGGGCAGCTACAATGAGCAGTTCTTC	CASSLEGGSYNEQFF